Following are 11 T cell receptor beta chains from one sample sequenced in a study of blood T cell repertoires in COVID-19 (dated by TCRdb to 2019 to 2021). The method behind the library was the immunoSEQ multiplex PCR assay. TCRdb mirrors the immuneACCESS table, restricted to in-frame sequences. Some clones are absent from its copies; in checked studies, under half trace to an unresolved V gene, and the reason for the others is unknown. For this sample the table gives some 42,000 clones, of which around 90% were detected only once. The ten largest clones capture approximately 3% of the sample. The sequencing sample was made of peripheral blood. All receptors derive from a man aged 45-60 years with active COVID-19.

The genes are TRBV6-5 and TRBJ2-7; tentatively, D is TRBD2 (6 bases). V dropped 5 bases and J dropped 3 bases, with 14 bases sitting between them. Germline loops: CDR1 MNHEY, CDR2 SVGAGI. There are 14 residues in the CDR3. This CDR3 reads CASSSRDSGYEQYF. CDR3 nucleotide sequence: TGTGCCAGCAGTAGCCGGGACTCAGGCTACGAGCAGTACTTC.

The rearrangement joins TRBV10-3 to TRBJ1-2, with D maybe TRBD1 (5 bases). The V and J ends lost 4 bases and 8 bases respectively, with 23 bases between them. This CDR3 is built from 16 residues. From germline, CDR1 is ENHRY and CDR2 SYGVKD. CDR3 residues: CAISAPGHASVQGYTF. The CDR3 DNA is TGTGCCATCAGTGCACCCGGACACGCTTCTGTGCAGGGCTACACCTTC.

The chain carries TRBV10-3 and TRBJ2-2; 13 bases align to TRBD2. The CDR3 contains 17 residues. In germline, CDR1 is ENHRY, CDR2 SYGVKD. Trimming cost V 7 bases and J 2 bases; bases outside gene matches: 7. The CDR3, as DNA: TGTGCCATCAACCCGGGACTAGCGGGGAGTAACACCGGGGAGCTGTTTTTT. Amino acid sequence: CAINPGLAGSNTGELFF.

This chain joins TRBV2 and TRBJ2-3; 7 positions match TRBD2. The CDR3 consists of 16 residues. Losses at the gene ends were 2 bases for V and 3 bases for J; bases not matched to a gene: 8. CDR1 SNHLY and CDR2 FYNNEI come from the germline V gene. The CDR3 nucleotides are TGTGCCAGCAGTGAAATGTTGTTGGGGGGGACAGATACGCAGTATTTT. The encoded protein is CASSEMLLGGTDTQYF.

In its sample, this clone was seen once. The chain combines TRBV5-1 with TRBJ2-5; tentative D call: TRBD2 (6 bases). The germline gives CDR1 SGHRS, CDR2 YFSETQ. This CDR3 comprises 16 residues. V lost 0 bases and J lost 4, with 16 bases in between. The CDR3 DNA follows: TGCGCCAGCAGCTTGGGCCCCGGAGGGATGGGAGAGACCCAGTACTTC. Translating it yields CASSLGPGGMGETQYF. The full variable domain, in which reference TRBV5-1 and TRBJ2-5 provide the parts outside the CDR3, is KAGVTQTPRYLIKTRGQQVTLSCSPISGHRSVSWYQQTPGQGLQFLFEYFSETQRNKGNFPGRFSGRQFSNSRSEMNVSTLELGDSALYLCASSLGPGGMGETQYFGPGTRLLVL.

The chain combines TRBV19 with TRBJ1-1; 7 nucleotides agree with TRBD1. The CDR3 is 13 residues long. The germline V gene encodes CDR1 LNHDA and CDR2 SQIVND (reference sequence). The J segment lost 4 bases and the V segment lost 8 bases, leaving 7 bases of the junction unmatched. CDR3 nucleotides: TGTGCCAGTTCCAGACAGGGATCCACTGAAGCTTTCTTT. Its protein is CASSRQGSTEAFF.

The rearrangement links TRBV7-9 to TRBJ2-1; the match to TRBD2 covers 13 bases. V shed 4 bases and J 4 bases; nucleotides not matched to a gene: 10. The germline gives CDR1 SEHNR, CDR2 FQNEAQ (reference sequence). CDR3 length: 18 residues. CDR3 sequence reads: CASSSDQQGLAGYNEQFF. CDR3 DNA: TGTGCCAGCAGCTCGGACCAACAGGGACTAGCGGGGTACAATGAGCAGTTCTTC.

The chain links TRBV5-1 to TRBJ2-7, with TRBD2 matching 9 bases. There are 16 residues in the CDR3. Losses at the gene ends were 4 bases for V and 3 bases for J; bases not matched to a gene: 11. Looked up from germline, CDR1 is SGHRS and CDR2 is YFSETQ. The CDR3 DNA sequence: TGCGCCAGCAGCGCCTACTTGACTAGCGGAAACTACGAGCAGTACTTC. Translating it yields CASSAYLTSGNYEQYF.

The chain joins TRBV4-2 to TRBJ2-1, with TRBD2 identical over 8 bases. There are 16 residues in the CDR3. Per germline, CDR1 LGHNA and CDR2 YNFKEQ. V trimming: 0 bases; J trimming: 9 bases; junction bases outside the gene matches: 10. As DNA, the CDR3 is TGTGCCAGCAGCCAAGATGAACGGGGGGGCCGTGGTGAGCAGTTCTTC. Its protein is CASSQDERGGRGEQFF.

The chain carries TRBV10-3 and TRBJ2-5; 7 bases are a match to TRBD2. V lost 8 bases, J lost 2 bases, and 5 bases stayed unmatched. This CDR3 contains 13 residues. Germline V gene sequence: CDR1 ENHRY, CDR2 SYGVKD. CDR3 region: CAIQRGWQETQYF. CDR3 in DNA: TGTGCCATCCAGCGGGGTTGGCAAGAGACCCAGTACTTC.

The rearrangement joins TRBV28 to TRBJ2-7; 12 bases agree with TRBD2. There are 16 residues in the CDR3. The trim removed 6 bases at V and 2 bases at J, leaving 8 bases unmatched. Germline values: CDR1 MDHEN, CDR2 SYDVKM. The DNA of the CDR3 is TGTGCCAGCAGACCGGGACTAGCGGGTTGGACCTACGAGCAGTACTTC. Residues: CASRPGLAGWTYEQYF.